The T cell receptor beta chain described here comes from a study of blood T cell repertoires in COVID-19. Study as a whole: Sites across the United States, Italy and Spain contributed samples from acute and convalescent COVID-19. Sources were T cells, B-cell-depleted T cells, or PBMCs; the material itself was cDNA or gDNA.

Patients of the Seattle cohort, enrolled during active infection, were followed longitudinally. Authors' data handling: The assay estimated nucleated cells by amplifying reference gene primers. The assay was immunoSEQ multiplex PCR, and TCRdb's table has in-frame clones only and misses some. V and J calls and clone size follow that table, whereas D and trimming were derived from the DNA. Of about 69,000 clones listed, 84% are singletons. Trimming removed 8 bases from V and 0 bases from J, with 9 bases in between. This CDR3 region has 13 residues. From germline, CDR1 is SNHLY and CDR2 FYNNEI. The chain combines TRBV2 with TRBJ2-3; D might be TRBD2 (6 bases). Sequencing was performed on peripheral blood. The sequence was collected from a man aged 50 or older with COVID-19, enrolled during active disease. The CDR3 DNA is TGTGCCAGCGTCCGGGGGAGCACAGATACGCAGTATTTT. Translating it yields CASVRGSTDTQYF.